The 22 T cell receptor beta chains given below trace back to one sample, sequenced in a study of T cell responses to AZD1222 COVID-19 vaccine. Data came from immunoSEQ multiplex PCR; TCRdb stores just in-frame clones and leaves some out. The table includes about 17,000 clones, 60% to 85% detected once. The sequences come from peripheral blood, collected 28 days after the second AZD1222 dose. Receptor source: an adult who received the AZD1222 COVID-19 vaccine.

This chain links TRBV28 with TRBJ1-5, with D unclear. The CDR3 is made up of 13 amino acids. V shed 5 bases and J shed 3 bases, with 8 bases lying between them. CDR1 and CDR2 (germline): MDHEN, SYDVKM. The CDR3 sequence: CASSRRANQPQHF. The CDR3 nucleotides read TGTGCCAGCAGTCGACGAGCCAATCAGCCCCAGCATTTT.

The V gene is TRBV6-2 or TRBV6-3, the J gene TRBJ2-7, with 8 bases fitting TRBD1. V was clipped by 4 bases and J by 6 bases; unmatched bases: 14. Germline V gene sequence: CDR1 MNHEY, CDR2 SVGEGT. The CDR3 extends over 16 amino acids. This chain's CDR3 is CASSFPTGTGFREQYF. The CDR3 coding sequence is TGTGCCAGCAGTTTCCCGACCGGGACAGGTTTTCGCGAGCAGTACTTC.

The chain joins TRBV21-1 to TRBJ1-4; TRBD1 is the table's D call, not checked against the DNA. TRBV21-1 constitutes a pseudogene. The CDR3 spans 15 residues. This chain's CDR3 is CASSTGQGFNEKLFF. The CDR3 DNA reads TGTGCCAGCAGCACCGGACAGGGCTTTAATGAAAAACTGTTTTTT.

The chain uses TRBV5-6 and TRBJ1-4; D is perhaps TRBD1 (5 bases). The V and J ends lost 5 bases and 4 bases respectively, with 12 bases between them. The CDR3 runs to 14 residues. The V gene's germline CDR1 is SGHDT and CDR2 YYEEEE. CDR3 loop: CASRSTANNEKLFF. For the CDR3, the DNA is TGTGCCAGCAGGTCGACAGCTAATAATGAAAAACTGTTTTTT.

The chain has TRBV6-5 and TRBJ1-1; no definite D call. The CDR3 has 14 amino acids. The germline V gene has CDR1 MNHEY and CDR2 SVGAGI. The V end lost 6 bases, the J end lost 1 base, and 12 bases lay between the germline ends. The CDR3 loop reads CASRDPPGNTEAFF. CDR3 in DNA: TGTGCCAGCAGGGACCCGCCGGGGAACACTGAAGCTTTCTTT.

The rearrangement links TRBV6-5 to TRBJ2-1; the match to TRBD2 covers 8 bases. V lost 2 bases and J lost 2; bases outside the gene matches: 5. The CDR3 runs 16 residues. Per the germline V gene, CDR1 is MNHEY and CDR2 is SVGAGI. The CDR3 nucleotides read TGTGCCAGCAGTTACAGGCGGGGGGCCGCCTACAATGAGCAGTTCTTC. It specifies CASSYRRGAAYNEQFF.

This clone was detected once. J is TRBJ2-1 and V is TRBV27, with 10 bases aligning to TRBD2. The CDR3 spans 16 residues. Germline CDR1 MNHEY, CDR2 SMNVEV (reference sequence). Trimming removed 3 bases from V and 4 bases from J; junction bases left unmatched: 6. Here the CDR3 reads CASSLGWTSGYNEQFF. The CDR3, as DNA: TGTGCCAGCAGTTTGGGGTGGACTAGCGGTTACAATGAGCAGTTCTTC.

The chain recombines TRBV27 with TRBJ2-7; perhaps TRBD2 as D (7 bases). Per the germline V gene, CDR1 is MNHEY and CDR2 is SMNVEV (reference sequence). The CDR3 totals 14 residues. The V and J ends lost 6 bases and 2 bases respectively, with 14 bases between them. The CDR3 spells CASRFRGGTYEQYF. The CDR3 DNA follows: TGTGCCAGCAGGTTCAGGGGAGGGACCTACGAGCAGTACTTC.

This clone turned up a few times. The V and J genes are TRBV14 and TRBJ1-1, with D uncertain. CDR1 is SGHDN, CDR2 FVKESK, per germline. CDR3 length: 13 residues. Trimming shortened V by 2 bases and J by 0 bases, and 4 bases separated the two germline ends. The CDR3 reads CASSQQMNTEAFF. CDR3 coding DNA: TGTGCCAGCAGCCAACAGATGAACACTGAAGCTTTCTTT.

This sequence joins TRBV19 and TRBJ2-1, with D unclear. The CDR3 loop spans 13 amino acids. V was shortened by 8 bases and J by 1 base, with 9 bases between the two germline ends. The germline CDR1 and CDR2 sequences are LNHDA and SQIVND (reference sequence). CDR3: CASGWASYNEQFF. DNA for the CDR3: TGTGCCAGTGGATGGGCTTCCTACAATGAGCAGTTCTTC.

This clone has only a few counts. Sequence at one end of the junction differs from germline and may be a read error. V usage is TRBV2 and J usage is TRBJ2-1; D not certain. This CDR3 region has 10 residues. Germline V gene data show CDR1 as SNHLY and CDR2 as FYNNEI. The CDR3 sequence: CASSDGPLIF. The CDR3 DNA reads as TGTGCCAGCAGTGATGGACCCCTGATCTTC.

This clone was counted only a few times. The chain has TRBV4-1 and TRBJ2-1; 10 nucleotides align to TRBD2. Germline V gene sequence: CDR1 MGHRA, CDR2 YSYEKL. V dropped 1 base and J dropped 8; count of bases not matched to a gene: 5. This CDR3 spans 15 amino acids. Here the CDR3 DNA reads TGCGCCAGCAGCCAAGCCCTAGCGGGGGCCGATGAGCAGTTCTTC. Translating gives CASSQALAGADEQFF.

The rearrangement joins TRBV9 to TRBJ2-5, with D hard to call. Looked up from germline, CDR1 is SGDLS and CDR2 is YYNGEE. V was cut by 0 bases and J by 2 bases, with 11 bases left in between. This CDR3 is built from 15 residues. The CDR3 DNA follows: TGTGCCAGCAGCGTAGACACAGCAAAACAAGAGACCCAGTACTTC. It specifies CASSVDTAKQETQYF.

The chain recombines TRBV6-5 with TRBJ1-1; no reliable D call. The germline V and J ends were trimmed by 6 bases and 5 bases, with 19 bases remaining between them. CDR3 length equals 15 residues. CDR1 MNHEY and CDR2 SVGAGI come from the germline V gene. The CDR3 nucleotides read TGTGCCAGCAGCCTCGGGCCCCGGGAAGGGACTGAAGCTTTCTTT. It translates to CASSLGPREGTEAFF.

This chain connects TRBV7-9 to TRBJ2-3, with D perhaps matching TRBD2 (6 bases). This CDR3 region has 15 residues. In germline, CDR1 is SEHNR, CDR2 FQNEAQ (reference sequence). Trimming took off 4 bases at V and 7 bases at J, with 18 bases between the two ends. The CDR3 DNA is TGTGCCAGCAGCTACCGACTAGAAGGAGAGAATACGCAGTATTTT. Translation: CASSYRLEGENTQYF. Looking up the rest from reference TRBV7-9 and TRBJ2-3 gives the full variable domain: DTGVSQNPRHKITKRGQNVTFRCDPISEHNRLYWYRQTLGQGPEFLTYFQNEAQLEKSRLLSDRFSAERPKGSFSTLEIQRTEQGDSAMYLCASSYRLEGENTQYFGPGTRLTVL.

The V call is TRBV14, the J call TRBJ2-7, with 10 positions matching TRBD1. CDR1 is SGHDN and CDR2 is FVKESK in the germline V gene. V shed 5 bases, J shed 3 bases, and the junction held 10 bases outside the gene matches. The CDR3 consists of 16 residues. CDR3 sequence (DNA): TGTGCCAGCAGCGGTGGGGCAGGACAGGGGGACTACGAGCAGTACTTC. It yields the protein CASSGGAGQGDYEQYF.

The chain combines TRBV29-1 with TRBJ1-2; D remains ambiguous. The CDR3 contains 16 residues. V was shortened by 0 bases and J by 4 bases, with 18 bases between the two germline ends. The germline CDR1 and CDR2 sequences are SQVTM and ANQGSEA. CDR3 sequence (DNA): TGCAGCGTTGAAGACCCTAAGGTATTCGGACGCTATGGCTACACCTTC. This codes for CSVEDPKVFGRYGYTF.

This clone has more than one count but fewer than ten. The chain carries TRBV4-1 and TRBJ1-1, with D maybe TRBD1 (6 bases). The germline V gene has CDR1 MGHRA and CDR2 YSYEKL. The V gene lost 4 bases and the J gene lost 7 bases, with 16 bases spanning the gap. CDR3 size: 14 residues. The CDR3 DNA follows: TGCGCCAGCAGCCCATACAGGGAAAGGAGTGAAGCTTTCTTT. Translating it yields CASSPYRERSEAFF.

V gene TRBV10-3 combines with J gene TRBJ2-3; 14 bases match TRBD2. Per germline, CDR1 ENHRY and CDR2 SYGVKD. The CDR3 loop spans 15 amino acids. After removal of 7 bases from V and 6 bases from J, the junction contained 6 bases not matched to a gene. The CDR3 DNA reads TGTGCCATCATGAAAGGGACTAGCGGGGGTGATACGCAGTATTTT. Translation gives CAIMKGTSGGDTQYF.

The chain has TRBV4-3 and TRBJ2-1; D not resolved. The CDR3 covers 11 residues. V was pared by 0 bases and J by 10 bases, with 4 bases between. Germline CDR1 and CDR2: LGHNA and YSLEER. CDR3 sequence: CASSQEQEQFF. The CDR3 DNA is TGCGCCAGCAGCCAAGAACAGGAGCAGTTCTTC.

The V gene is TRBV7-9, the J gene TRBJ2-3; D is unresolved. Trimming removed 4 bases at V and 6 bases at J, with 5 bases between. Germline loops: CDR1 SEHNR, CDR2 FQNEAQ (reference sequence). This CDR3 is 11 amino acids long. The CDR3 DNA reads as TGTGCCAGCAGCTCACCGGATACGCAGTATTTT. This gives the protein CASSSPDTQYF. Full variable domain (rest looked up from reference TRBV7-9 and TRBJ2-3): DTGVSQNPRHKITKRGQNVTFRCDPISEHNRLYWYRQTLGQGPEFLTYFQNEAQLEKSRLLSDRFSAERPKGSFSTLEIQRTEQGDSAMYLCASSSPDTQYFGPGTRLTVL.

The chain joins TRBV28 to TRBJ2-3; no clear D. The CDR3 has 13 residues. Trimming stripped 2 bases from V and 4 bases from J, with 7 bases between. Germline V gene lookup returns CDR1 MDHEN and CDR2 SYDVKM. CDR3 DNA sequence: TGTGCCAGCAGTTTACTAGTTTCAGATACGCAGTATTTT. This sequence encodes CASSLLVSDTQYF.